A selection of T cell receptor beta chains follows, all from one sample in a study of blood T cell repertoires in COVID-19. The repertoire was sequenced with immunoSEQ multiplex PCR; TCRdb's copy has only in-frame clones and lacks some. Among around 310,000 clones, about 90% were seen once, and the ten largest hold under 1.1%. Sequencing input: peripheral blood. These receptors were obtained from a woman in her thirties or forties with COVID-19, enrolled during active disease. The CDR3 runs from the conserved cysteine through the conserved F or W. The D gene is left open where the match is weak. Size tells how often a clone was seen (once, few, many) or the class of an expanded clone, and some rows leave it out.

>TRBV5-1|-|TRBJ1-2|-
TGCGCCAACCGGGTTGGATCTAACTATGGCTACACCTTC
CANRVGSNYGYTF
>TRBV27|-|TRBJ1-5|-
TGTGCCAGCAGTTTAACTAATCAGCCCCAGCATTTT
CASSLTNQPQHF
>TRBV27|once|TRBJ2-3|-
TGTGCCAGCAGTAACCTCGGGAGCAGGGCAGATACGCAGTATTTT
CASSNLGSRADTQYF
>TRBV5-6|-|TRBJ2-7|-
TGTGCCAGCAGCTTGCGGGTTTCCTACGAGCAGTACTTC
CASSLRVSYEQYF
>TRBV30|-|TRBJ1-2|-
TGTGCCTGGGACTCCTACTATGGCTACACCTTC
CAWDSYYGYTF
>TRBV4-1|few|TRBJ1-5|TRBD1
TGCGCCAGCAGCACCCGTGACAGGGACGAGCCCCAGCATTTT
CASSTRDRDEPQHF
>TRBV2|-|TRBJ1-5|-
TGTGCCAGCGTCAGGGACACTGGCAATCAGCCCCAGCATTTT
CASVRDTGNQPQHF
>TRBV7-9|-|TRBJ2-7|TRBD1
TGTGCCAGCAGTGGGACAGGGAACGAGCAGTACTTC
CASSGTGNEQYF
>TRBV5-4|-|TRBJ2-5|TRBD2
TGTGCCAGCAGCTTAAAGTCGGGGGGAGAGACCCAGTACTTC
CASSLKSGGETQYF
>TRBV7-2|-|TRBJ1-2|TRBD1
TGTGCCAGCAGCGGACAGGGCCGCAACTATGGCTACACCTTC
CASSGQGRNYGYTF
>TRBV19|-|TRBJ1-5|-
TGTGCCAGTAGAATTACTTCTAATCAGCCCCAGCATTTT
CASRITSNQPQHF
>TRBV9|once|TRBJ1-1|TRBD1
TGTGCCAGCAGCGCGAACCGGGACAGGGGAGGAACTGAAGCTTTCTTT
CASSANRDRGGTEAFF
>TRBV19|-|TRBJ1-5|-
TGTGCCAGTAGTATCCAACAGGGTGCCCAGCATTTT
CASSIQQGAQHF
>TRBV6-5|-|TRBJ2-7|-
TGTGCCGGCTCCCTCGGGGTCTACGAGCAGTACTTC
CAGSLGVYEQYF
>TRBV2|-|TRBJ2-1|-
TGTGCCAGTTTACCCGGCGGCGGGTTCAATGAGCAGTTCTTC
CASLPGGGFNEQFF
>TRBV21-1|-|TRBJ1-2|-
TGTGCCAGCAGCAAAAAGACAGAGTCAAGTAACTATGGCTACACCTTC
CASSKKTESSNYGYTF
>TRBV15|-|TRBJ1-2|-
TGTGCCACCAGCAGAGATTATAAGGCGGGCTATGGCTACACCTTC
CATSRDYKAGYGYTF
>TRBV27|-|TRBJ2-4|TRBD2
TGTGCCAGCAGGTCAACTAGCGCCACCAAAAACATTCAGTACTTC
CASRSTSATKNIQYF
>TRBV19|once|TRBJ2-5|TRBD1
TGTGCCAGTAGTATGATAGGGACAGGGGGAGAGACCCAGTACTTC
CASSMIGTGGETQYF
>TRBV7-9|-|TRBJ1-2|-
TGTGCCAGCAACCTACAGGGTCTAGGTGACTATGGCTACACCTTC
CASNLQGLGDYGYTF
>TRBV6-5|-|TRBJ1-1|-
TGTGCCAGCAGTTCCGTCGGGAACACTTTTGCTTTCTTT
CASSSVGNTFAFF
>TRBV9|once|TRBJ1-2|-
TGTGCCAGCAGCGAAGCGCCTGCCCGGGATGGCTACACCTTC
CASSEAPARDGYTF
>TRBV19|-|TRBJ2-5|-
TGTGCCAGTAGTATGGGGTGGGGGCGAGAGACCCAGTACTTC
CASSMGWGRETQYF
>TRBV7-2|-|TRBJ2-5|-
TGTGCCAGCAGCTACAGCCAAGGGGCCCAGTACTTC
CASSYSQGAQYF
>TRBV9|-|TRBJ2-3|TRBD2
TGTGCCAGCAGCGTAGGGACTAGCGGGAGTTTGACAGATACGCAGTATTTT
CASSVGTSGSLTDTQYF
>TRBV4-2|-|TRBJ1-1|TRBD1
TGTGCCAGCAGCCAAGGGGCGATGACAGGGGCCACTGAAGCTTTCTTT
CASSQGAMTGATEAFF
>TRBV27|-|TRBJ2-5|-
TGTGCCAGCAGTTTAAACCCGGGACAAGTCCAGGGGACCCAGTACTTC
CASSLNPGQVQGTQYF
>TRBV10-3|once|TRBJ1-6|-
TGTGCCATCAGTGAGGACGGAGTCCTTAATTCACCCCTCCACTTT
CAISEDGVLNSPLHF
>TRBV30|-|TRBJ1-1|-
TGTGCCTGGAGTGTCACGGTGAGGACTGAAGCTTTCTTT
CAWSVTVRTEAFF
>TRBV18|-|TRBJ2-7|-
TGTGCCAGCTCACCAACAGGGTACGAGCAGTACTTC
CASSPTGYEQYF
>TRBV3-1/TRBV3-2|-|TRBJ1-1|-
TGTGCCAGCAGCCTCACTGGGGGGACAGCTTTCTTT
CASSLTGGTAFF
>TRBV6-4|-|TRBJ2-6|TRBD1
TGTGCCAGCAGTGAGACAGGGCTGGGGGCCAACGTCCTGACTTTC
CASSETGLGANVLTF
>TRBV19|once|TRBJ1-1|TRBD1
TGTGCCAGTAGTAGGGACAGGGGAACTTTCTTT
CASSRDRGTFF
>TRBV10-3|-|TRBJ2-2|TRBD1
TGTGCCATCTCGGACAGGGTGAACACCGGGGAGCTGTTTTTT
CAISDRVNTGELFF
>TRBV28|-|TRBJ2-7|TRBD2
TGTGCCAGCAGGCCTAGCTGGGGCGGGAGGGCCCCCTACGAGCAGTACTTC
CASRPSWGGRAPYEQYF